The clone carrying this T cell receptor beta chain was observed a single time. The antigen is unknown. Each diagnosis was grounded in clinical symptoms, serum thyroxine and TRAb, thyroid ultrasound, and orbital computed tomography. Extraction of PBMCs used approximately 10 ml of fresh peripheral blood. Germline lookup yields CDR1 DFQATT and CDR2 SNEGSKA (reference sequence). CDR3 length: 14 amino acids. With V trimmed by 1 base and J by 6 bases, 7 bases remained unmatched. The entry originates in a study of T cells in Graves' hyperthyroidism and ophthalmopathy. On the study more broadly: Peripheral blood draws took place at initial diagnosis, ahead of any treatment. Overall study findings and caveats: A model using 13 V-J features told ophthalmopathy apart from stable hyperthyroidism.

Regions amplified from RNA transcripts were the TCR beta CDR3 regions. HTBI primers were used for first-round RT-PCR of the TCR CDR3. TCRdb reanalysed the multiplex PCR reads using MiXCR and keeps one entry per CDR3 protein. In the table there are 94,000 or so distinct CDR3 sequences, approximately 56% of which are singletons. The sequenced material came from blood. The TCR comes from a woman between 40 and 50 years old with Graves' hyperthyroidism. The chain recombines TRBV20-1 with TRBJ2-5; 8 nucleotides line up with TRBD1. CDR3: CSARGAGGLKTQYF. The CDR3 DNA reads as TGCAGTGCTAGAGGGGCAGGGGGCCTAAAGACCCAGTACTTC.